The T cell receptor (beta chain) under discussion was sequenced for a study of cytomegalovirus exposure and HLA in healthy donors. Primers included in the PCR were 60 Vbeta and 13 Jbeta primers. Generated by immunoSEQ multiplex PCR, the TCRdb table keeps only in-frame clones and is missing some. Here the sample spans some 160,000 clones, about 85% being singletons. Whole-study findings and limits: Using a false discovery rate of 0.05, a later analysis showed that 15,000 to 20,000 TCR beta sequences were associated with HLA alleles. As was reported, the classifier diagnosed cytomegalovirus status with high specificity and sensitivity.

Points on this clone: Its antigen is undetermined.

The V end was cut by 6 bases, the J end by 6 bases, with 17 bases between. Germline V gene data show CDR1 as SQVTM and CDR2 as ANQGSEA. CDR3 length equals 13 residues. The sequencing input was PBMCs. The source of this sequence is a young man in good health and CMV-seropositive. V usage is TRBV29-1 and J usage is TRBJ1-2; a weak D match, TRBD1 (6 bases). For the CDR3, the DNA is TGCAGCGTACCCCCCCTTGGGGGCGATGGCTACACCTTC. This gives the protein CSVPPLGGDGYTF.